The sequence of this TCR beta chain was determined in a study of cytomegalovirus exposure and HLA in healthy donors. Study-level points and caveats: The classifier, whose performance was assessed in both the original and validation cohorts, reportedly diagnosed cytomegalovirus status with high specificity and sensitivity.

For this clone: Its antigen is not identified.

Germline CDR1 and CDR2: LNHDA and SQIVND (reference sequence). The CDR3 runs 16 residues. Trimming left V 7 bases short and J 0 bases short, with 16 bases between. Amplification used 60 Vbeta primers and 13 Jbeta primers. Profiling relied on immunoSEQ multiplex PCR, and the TCRdb table lists in-frame clones only, not all of them. This table has 150,000 to 200,000 clones, approximately 80% appearing once. The sample comprised PBMCs. The receptor's source is a man over 45 in good health and CMV-seropositive. This chain uses TRBV19 with TRBJ1-5; perhaps TRBD1 as D (5 bases). CDR3: CASTYGAGYSNQPQHF. The CDR3, as DNA: TGTGCCAGTACTTATGGGGCAGGGTATAGCAATCAGCCCCAGCATTTT.